This entry describes one T cell receptor beta chain. This clonotype was seen a handful of times. The antigen it recognizes is unknown. Base-call qualities are not available, and no considerably larger clone is one nucleotide away. This specimen belongs to a study of T cell repertoires in cytomegalovirus infection (dated by TCRdb to about 2019). Some background on the complete study: Donor HLA type was relevant to the analysis, because carriage of CMV infection together with the matching HLA type was indicated by public TCR beta signatures. Points the paper makes about the study in general: In both this cohort and an independent roughly 400-donor cohort, the cumulative frequency of public TCR beta family members distinguished carriers of CMV infection plus the relevant HLA type. The ex vivo response was dominated by HLA-C-restricted CMV-specific TCR beta clonotypes, which also provided the single most frequent clonotype in two of eight donors.

The sequencer was an Illumina HiSeq 1500. TCRdb itself trimmed the public reads at Q25 with fastp, ran MiXCR and retained productive beta chains. Duplicate CDR3 protein sequences are folded into a single record with the most common DNA and genes. The sample includes around 740,000 distinct CDR3 sequences, with 35% to 45% observed a single time. The ten largest clones take up around 2.6% of the sample. From the cysteine through the phenylalanine, the CDR3 covers 12 amino acids. Only CDR3 DNA remains: 36 bases, in frame from the first base. V loses 7 bases of germline sequence and J loses 1 base, and the interval between the two ends is 8 bases.

The material sequenced was PBMCs. The sequence links TRBV12-3 or TRBV12-4 to TRBJ2-7; the D gene assignment is ambiguous. The TCR sequence derives from a human donor in good health (CMV status not recorded). Some clones in this sample may be carry-over from other donors' samples. The DNA reads as follows: TGTGCCAGCACCATAAAATCCTACGAGCAGTACTTC. It specifies CASTIKSYEQYF.